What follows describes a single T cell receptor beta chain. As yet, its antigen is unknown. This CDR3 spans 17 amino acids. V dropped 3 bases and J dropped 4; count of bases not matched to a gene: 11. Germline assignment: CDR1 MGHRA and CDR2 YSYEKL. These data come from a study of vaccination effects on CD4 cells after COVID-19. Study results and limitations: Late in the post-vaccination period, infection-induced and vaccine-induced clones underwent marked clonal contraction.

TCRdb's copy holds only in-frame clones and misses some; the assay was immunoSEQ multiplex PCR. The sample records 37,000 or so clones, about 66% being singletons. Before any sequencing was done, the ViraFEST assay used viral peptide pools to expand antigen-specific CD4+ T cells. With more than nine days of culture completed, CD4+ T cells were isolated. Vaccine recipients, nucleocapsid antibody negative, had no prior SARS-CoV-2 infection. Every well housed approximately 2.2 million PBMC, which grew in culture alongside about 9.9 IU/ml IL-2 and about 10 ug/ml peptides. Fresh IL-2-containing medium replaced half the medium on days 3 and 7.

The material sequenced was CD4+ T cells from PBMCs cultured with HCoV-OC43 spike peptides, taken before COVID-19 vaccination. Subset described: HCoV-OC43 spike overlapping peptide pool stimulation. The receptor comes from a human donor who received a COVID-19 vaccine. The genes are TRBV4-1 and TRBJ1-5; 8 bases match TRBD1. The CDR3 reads CASSHTTGAAGNQPQHF. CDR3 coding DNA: TGCGCCAGCAGCCATACGACAGGGGCGGCGGGGAATCAGCCCCAGCATTTT.